Following are 16 T cell receptor beta chains from one sample sequenced in a study of blood T cell repertoires in COVID-19. Method: immunoSEQ multiplex PCR; TCRdb's copy keeps in-frame clones and lacks some. This sample has fewer than 250,000 clones, with 70% to 90% found just once. Sequenced material: peripheral blood. The receptors shown here come from a woman in her 70s with active or convalescent COVID-19.

The sample holds a few counts of this clone. The genes are TRBV2 and TRBJ1-2, with a tentative D call TRBD1 (5 bases). V was cut by 7 bases and J by 4 bases, with 19 bases left in between. This CDR3 contains 15 residues. The germline V gene has CDR1 SNHLY and CDR2 FYNNEI. Here the CDR3 reads CASTLDPQGIYGYTF. Here the CDR3 DNA reads TGTGCCAGCACGTTAGATCCGCAGGGTATCTATGGCTACACCTTC.

This clone was counted once. Here the CDR3 reads CAWSVKQGYGYTF. CDR3 sequence (DNA): TGTGCCTGGAGTGTAAAGCAGGGCTATGGCTACACCTTC. J is TRBJ1-2 and V is TRBV30; possible D gene TRBD1, 5 bases. Per the germline V gene, CDR1 is GTSNPN and CDR2 is SVGIG (reference sequence). V was shortened by 0 bases and J by 4 bases, with 9 bases between the two germline ends. The CDR3 is 13 residues long.

The V gene is TRBV7-9, the J gene TRBJ1-1, with 7 bases that match TRBD1. Unmatched junction bases numbered 5, after V lost 5 bases and J lost 2 bases. This CDR3 region has 14 residues. CDR1 is SEHNR and CDR2 is FQNEAQ in the germline V gene (reference sequence). The CDR3 is CASSGGGVNTEAFF. CDR3 sequence (DNA): TGTGCCAGCAGCGGAGGGGGCGTAAACACTGAAGCTTTCTTT.

The chain recombines TRBV11-2 with TRBJ2-3; 10 bases map to TRBD2. Germline values: CDR1 SGHAT, CDR2 FQNNGV. CDR3 length equals 15 residues. The trim removed 6 bases at V and 2 bases at J, leaving 5 bases unmatched. The CDR3 is CASSPLAGITDTQYF. The CDR3 DNA is TGTGCCAGCAGTCCACTAGCGGGGATCACAGATACGCAGTATTTT.

The V gene is TRBV5-5, the J gene TRBJ1-1, with D maybe TRBD1 (5 bases). Trimming left V 3 bases short and J 1 base short, with 16 bases between. The germline CDR1 and CDR2 sequences are SGHKS and YYEKEE (reference sequence). This CDR3 contains 16 residues. Here the CDR3 DNA reads TGTGCCAGCAGCTCCTTCGGCTTAGGACAGAACACTGAAGCTTTCTTT. It yields the protein CASSSFGLGQNTEAFF.

The chain has TRBV28 and TRBJ2-7, with 10 bases identical to TRBD2. J was trimmed by 5 bases and V by 11 bases; bases with no gene match: 15. This CDR3 comprises 15 residues. The germline V gene encodes CDR1 MDHEN and CDR2 SYDVKM. CDR3 bases: TGTGCCTCGCATCCGGCTAGCGGGAGTTTCAACGAGCAGTACTTC. As protein: CASHPASGSFNEQYF. The whole variable domain, remainder taken from reference TRBV28 and TRBJ2-7, is DVKVTQSSRYLVKRTGEKVFLECVQDMDHENMFWYRQDPGLGLRLIYFSYDVKMKEKGDIPEGYSVSREKKERFSLILESASTNQTSMYLCASHPASGSFNEQYFGPGTRLTVT.

In its sample, this clone was seen a few times. V usage is TRBV19 and J usage is TRBJ1-3; D ambiguous. Germline V gene data show CDR1 as LNHDA and CDR2 as SQIVND (reference sequence). CDR3 length: 16 residues. V was pared by 3 bases and J by 4 bases, with 16 bases between. Written as DNA, the CDR3 is TGTGCCAGTAGTATTATGGGCACGCTTAACGGAAACACCATATATTTT. Translated: CASSIMGTLNGNTIYF.

V usage is TRBV5-1 and J usage is TRBJ1-5; D gene uncertain. Germline CDR1 SGHRS, CDR2 YFSETQ. Trimming cost V 2 bases and J 5 bases, with 11 bases left between them. The CDR3 is made up of 14 amino acids. This CDR3 is CASSFGPADQPQHF. Here the CDR3 DNA reads TGCGCCAGCAGCTTCGGGCCAGCGGATCAGCCCCAGCATTTT.

This clone has more than one count but fewer than ten. This chain links TRBV3-1 (or the pseudogene TRBV3-2) with TRBJ1-6; 7 bases line up with TRBD1. This CDR3 spans 15 amino acids. CDR1 and CDR2 (germline): LGHDT, YNNKEL (reference sequence). V lost 4 bases and J lost 9; bases outside the gene matches: 9. This CDR3 is CASSPRQGALSPLHF. The DNA of the CDR3 is TGTGCCAGCAGCCCTCGACAGGGCGCCCTTTCACCCCTCCACTTT.

The V call is TRBV3-1 (or the pseudogene TRBV3-2), the J call TRBJ1-2; 10 bases fit TRBD1. Germline CDR1 is LGHDT and CDR2 is YNNKEL (reference sequence). The CDR3 has 15 residues. With V trimmed by 1 base and J by 4 bases, 3 bases remained unmatched. In DNA, the CDR3 is TGTGCCAGCAGCCAAGCGGGACAGGGGAGCTATGGCTACACCTTC. Its translation is CASSQAGQGSYGYTF.

This clone was found once. The CDR3 DNA reads TGTGCCAGCAGTGGCTCGGGACAGGGGTTTTCACCCCTCCACTTT. Translation: CASSGSGQGFSPLHF. The chain joins TRBV2 to TRBJ1-6; TRBD1 agrees at 10 bases. The CDR3 spans 15 residues. The J segment lost 9 bases and the V segment lost 4 bases, leaving 6 bases of the junction unmatched. The germline V gene encodes CDR1 SNHLY and CDR2 FYNNEI.

The CDR3 DNA reads as TGTGCCAGCAGTTTCGCAGGGAACACCGGGGAGCTGTTTTTT. The encoded protein is CASSFAGNTGELFF. The chain joins TRBV7-9 to TRBJ2-2; D is unresolved. Germline CDR1 reads SEHNR; CDR2 reads FQNEAQ (reference sequence). The CDR3 length is 14 residues. V dropped 6 bases and J dropped 1 base, with 9 bases sitting between them.

The chain employs TRBV5-6 and TRBJ1-1; D is possibly TRBD1 (6 bases). Germline-derived CDR1 and CDR2 are SGHDT and YYEEEE. Between the trimmed V and J ends, which lost 6 bases and 7 bases, there was a span of 16 bases. The CDR3 is made up of 13 amino acids. The chain's CDR3 is CASNMRPDSEAFF. CDR3 coding DNA: TGTGCCAGCAACATGAGGCCGGACAGTGAAGCTTTCTTT.

The V gene is TRBV7-6, the J gene TRBJ2-3; the match to TRBD2 covers 13 bases. V shed 5 bases, J shed 4 bases, and the junction held 18 bases outside the gene matches. The V gene's germline CDR1 is SGHVS and CDR2 FNYEAQ. The CDR3 is made up of 20 amino acids. CDR3 coding DNA: TGTGCCAGCAGCACGAGGGGTGCGCGCTGGACTAGCGGGAGACCAGATACGCAGTATTTT. This encodes CASSTRGARWTSGRPDTQYF.

This chain connects TRBV28 to TRBJ2-7, with D perhaps TRBD2 (5 bases). CDR1 MDHEN and CDR2 SYDVKM come from the germline V gene. The ends were cut back, 5 bases at V and 7 bases at J, with 15 bases in the middle. The CDR3 loop spans 13 amino acids. Here the CDR3 reads CASSPQVPGEQYF. For the CDR3, the DNA is TGTGCCAGCAGTCCCCAAGTCCCGGGGGAGCAGTACTTC.

V is TRBV5-1 and J is TRBJ1-2; 7 bases agree with TRBD1. V lost 6 bases, J lost 1 base, and 6 bases stayed unmatched. CDR1 and CDR2 (germline): SGHRS, YFSETQ. The CDR3 is made up of 14 amino acids. In DNA, the CDR3 is TGCGCCAGCAACCGACAGGGTGGTAACTATGGCTACACCTTC. It is translated as CASNRQGGNYGYTF.